The clone carrying this TCR beta chain was seen more than once but under ten times. This entry comes from a study of chemoradiotherapy in HPV16-positive cancers. The table came from immunoSEQ multiplex PCR; TCRdb's copy has only in-frame clones and leaves some out. The sample lists 40,000 to 65,000 clones, about 92% seen once, with roughly 3.4% in the top ten. CDR1 is SQVTM, CDR2 ANQGSEA, per germline. This CDR3 is built from 10 residues. Trimming removed 6 bases at V and 5 bases at J, with 7 bases between. This sequence was found in a human donor with HPV-associated anogenital cancer. Sample: blood, taken from a patient who underwent chemoradiotherapy. The chain is built from TRBV29-1 and TRBJ2-5, with D uncertain. CDR3 protein: CSVNMETQYF. As DNA, the CDR3 is TGCAGCGTCAATATGGAGACCCAGTACTTC.